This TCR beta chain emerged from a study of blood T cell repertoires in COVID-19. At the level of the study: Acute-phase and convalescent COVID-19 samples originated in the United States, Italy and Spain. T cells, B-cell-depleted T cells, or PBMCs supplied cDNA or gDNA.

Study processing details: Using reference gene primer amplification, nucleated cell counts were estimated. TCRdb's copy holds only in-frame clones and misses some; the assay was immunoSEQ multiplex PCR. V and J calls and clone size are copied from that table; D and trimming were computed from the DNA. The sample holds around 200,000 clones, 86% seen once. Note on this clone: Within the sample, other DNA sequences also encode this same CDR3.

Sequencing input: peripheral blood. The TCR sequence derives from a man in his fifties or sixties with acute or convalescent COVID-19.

CDR3 sequence reads: CASSSGQGNTEAFF. In DNA form, the CDR3 reads TGCGCCAGCAGCTCGGGACAGGGGAACACTGAAGCTTTCTTT. This rearrangement joins TRBV5-1 to TRBJ1-1; 9 bases match TRBD1. Germline CDR1 is SGHRS and CDR2 is YFSETQ. Trimming removed 3 bases from V and 1 base from J; junction bases left unmatched: 1. The CDR3 has 14 residues.